The clone carrying this TCR beta chain appeared a single time. The antigen remains unidentified. Regarding time point: week 47, end of study. Each vaccine dose was 300 ug of mutant IDH1 20-mer peptide, with topical imiquimod. Some clones are missing from TCRdb's copy, which holds only in-frame ones; the method was immunoSEQ multiplex PCR. The sample carries about 94,000 clones, just under 90% recorded once. The source of the sample is a study of a mutant IDH1 vaccine in newly diagnosed glioma. CDR1 is SGHTA, CDR2 FQGNSA, per germline. Trimming shortened V by 9 bases and J by 3 bases, and 20 bases separated the two germline ends. This CDR3 has 15 amino acids.

The sequencing used PBMCs, collected from a glioma patient whose treatment included an IDH1 peptide vaccine. The chain couples TRBV7-2 to TRBJ1-1, with a tentative D call TRBD1 (6 bases). This receptor was identified in a woman between 45 and 65 years old with glioma. The chain's CDR3 is CASLRGRRRDTEAFF. The CDR3 coding sequence is TGTGCCAGTTTGCGGGGGCGCAGAAGGGACACTGAAGCTTTCTTT.